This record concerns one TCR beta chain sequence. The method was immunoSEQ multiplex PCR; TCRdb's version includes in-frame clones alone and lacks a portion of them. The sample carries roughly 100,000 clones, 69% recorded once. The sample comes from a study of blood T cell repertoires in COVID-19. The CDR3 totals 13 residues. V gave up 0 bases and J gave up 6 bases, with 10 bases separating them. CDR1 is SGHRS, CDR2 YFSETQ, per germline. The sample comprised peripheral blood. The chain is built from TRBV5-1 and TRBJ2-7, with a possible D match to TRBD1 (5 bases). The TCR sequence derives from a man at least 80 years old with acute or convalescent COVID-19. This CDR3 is CASSLVGPAEQYF. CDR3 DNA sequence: TGCGCCAGCAGCTTGGTGGGGCCAGCCGAGCAGTACTTC.